Listed here are 11 T cell receptor beta chains from one sample, sequenced in a study of T cell changes during pregnancy in multiple sclerosis. TCRdb's table, derived via immunoSEQ multiplex PCR, lists solely in-frame clones and lacks some. The profile covers about 55,000 clones, with 90% to 95% appearing a single time and 2.5% to 3% taken by the ten largest. The sample here was CD8+ T cells from peripheral blood mononuclear cells, taken after pregnancy. The receptors here all came from a female donor with multiple sclerosis, enrolled in a pregnancy study.

The chain joins TRBV28 to TRBJ2-7; 8 bases are a match to TRBD1. Trimming at V came to 4 bases and at J to 0 bases, leaving 2 bases not matched to a gene. Germline CDR1 is MDHEN and CDR2 is SYDVKM. The CDR3 runs 14 residues. CDR3 residues: CASSWTGSSYEQYF. Written as DNA, the CDR3 is TGTGCCAGCAGTTGGACAGGGAGCTCCTACGAGCAGTACTTC. The complete variable domain, with remaining parts taken from reference TRBV28 and TRBJ2-7, reads DVKVTQSSRYLVKRTGEKVFLECVQDMDHENMFWYRQDPGLGLRLIYFSYDVKMKEKGDIPEGYSVSREKKERFSLILESASTNQTSMYLCASSWTGSSYEQYFGPGTRLTVT.

This sequence joins TRBV5-1 and TRBJ2-1, with D perhaps TRBD2 (5 bases). V was shortened by 5 bases and J by 3 bases, with 15 bases between the two germline ends. Germline CDR1 reads SGHRS; CDR2 reads YFSETQ. The CDR3 has 15 amino acids. Here the CDR3 reads CASSLGAAGYNEQFF. The CDR3 DNA reads TGCGCCAGCAGTCTGGGAGCGGCGGGCTACAATGAGCAGTTCTTC. The full variable domain, in which reference TRBV5-1 and TRBJ2-1 provide the parts outside the CDR3, is KAGVTQTPRYLIKTRGQQVTLSCSPISGHRSVSWYQQTPGQGLQFLFEYFSETQRNKGNFPGRFSGRQFSNSRSEMNVSTLELGDSALYLCASSLGAAGYNEQFFGPGTRLTVL.

The V call is TRBV19, the J call TRBJ1-5; D is uncertain. CDR1 and CDR2 from the germline V gene are LNHDA and SQIVND (reference sequence). The length of the CDR3 is 15 residues. With 3 bases removed from V and 0 bases from J, the gap between germline ends came to 9 bases. Here the CDR3 reads CASSMAQYSNQPQHF. The CDR3 DNA sequence: TGTGCCAGTAGTATGGCACAGTATAGCAATCAGCCCCAGCATTTT.

The gene calls are TRBV10-3 and TRBJ2-1; 14 bases match TRBD2. After removal of 11 bases from V and 7 bases from J, the junction contained 16 bases not matched to a gene. The CDR3 consists of 17 residues. The V gene's germline CDR1 is ENHRY and CDR2 SYGVKD. CDR3 residues: CALEAETSGRELNEQFF. DNA for the CDR3: TGTGCCCTAGAAGCCGAGACTAGCGGGAGGGAATTAAATGAGCAGTTCTTC.

J is TRBJ1-5 and V is TRBV6-1; D remains ambiguous. Germline-derived CDR1 and CDR2 are MNHNS and SASEGT. V dropped 2 bases and J dropped 3 bases, with 14 bases sitting between them. The CDR3 contains 16 residues. In DNA form, the CDR3 reads TGTGCCAGCAGTGAATATGAGGTATCGGACAATCAGCCCCAGCATTTT. This encodes CASSEYEVSDNQPQHF.

The chain is built from TRBV29-1 and TRBJ1-2; 9 nucleotides align to TRBD1. The germline V gene encodes CDR1 SQVTM and CDR2 ANQGSEA. The CDR3 loop spans 12 amino acids. V shed 3 bases and J 7 bases; nucleotides not matched to a gene: 3. CDR3 region: CSVEGQGPGYTF. The CDR3, as DNA: TGCAGCGTTGAGGGACAGGGACCTGGCTACACCTTC.

J is TRBJ2-3 and V is TRBV7-9, with D unclear. Per the germline V gene, CDR1 is SEHNR and CDR2 is FQNEAQ (reference sequence). Trimming shortened V by 4 bases and J by 7 bases, and 12 bases separated the two germline ends. CDR3 size: 13 residues. This CDR3 reads CASSYIAPNTQYF. DNA of the CDR3: TGTGCCAGCAGCTATATAGCACCCAATACGCAGTATTTT.

The J gene is TRBJ2-7, the V gene TRBV19, with D maybe TRBD2 (5 bases). This CDR3 has 13 amino acids. Germline V CDR1 and CDR2: LNHDA, SQIVND (reference sequence). The germline V and J ends were trimmed by 4 bases and 5 bases, with 12 bases remaining between them. The CDR3 protein is CASSTARGNEQYF. CDR3 coding DNA: TGTGCCAGTAGTACCGCCCGAGGGAACGAGCAGTACTTC.

The V and J genes are TRBV19 and TRBJ1-1, with TRBD1 matching over 9 bases. The CDR3 is 13 amino acids. The V gene's germline CDR1 is LNHDA and CDR2 SQIVND (reference sequence). Trimming removed 10 bases from V and 3 bases from J; junction bases left unmatched: 6. The CDR3 sequence is CATWTGAYTEAFF. The CDR3, as DNA: TGTGCCACCTGGACAGGGGCCTACACTGAAGCTTTCTTT.

The chain combines TRBV6-1 with TRBJ2-7; D gene uncertain. V shed 8 bases and J shed 0 bases, with 11 bases lying between them. Germline-derived CDR1 and CDR2 are MNHNS and SASEGT. The CDR3 loop spans 13 amino acids. The CDR3 spells CASVPTSSYEQYF. As DNA, the CDR3 is TGTGCCAGCGTGCCTACGAGCTCCTACGAGCAGTACTTC.

The CDR3 sequence is CASSLVRAGTYTYEQYF. CDR3 nucleotides: TGTGCCAGCAGCTTAGTAAGGGCCGGGACATATACCTACGAGCAGTACTTC. The V and J genes are TRBV11-2 and TRBJ2-7; maybe TRBD1 (6 bases). Germline CDR1 reads SGHAT; CDR2 reads FQNNGV. This CDR3 is 17 amino acids long. Deletions cut 1 base from V and 2 bases from J, with 18 bases between.